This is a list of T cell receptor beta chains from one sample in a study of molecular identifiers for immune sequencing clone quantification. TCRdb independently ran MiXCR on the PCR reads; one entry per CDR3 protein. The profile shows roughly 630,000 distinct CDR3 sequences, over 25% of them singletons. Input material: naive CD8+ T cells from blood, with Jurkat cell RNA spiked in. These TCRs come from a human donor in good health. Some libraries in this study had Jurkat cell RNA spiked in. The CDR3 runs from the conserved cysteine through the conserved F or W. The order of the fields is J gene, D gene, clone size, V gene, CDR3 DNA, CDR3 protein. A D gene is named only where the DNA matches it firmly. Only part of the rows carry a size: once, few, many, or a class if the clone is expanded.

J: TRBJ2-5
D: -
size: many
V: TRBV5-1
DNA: TGCGCCAGCAGCTTGGCCTACAGCGTCGAGACCCAGTACTTC
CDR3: CASSLAYSVETQYF

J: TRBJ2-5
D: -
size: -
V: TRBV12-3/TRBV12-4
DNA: TGTGCCAGCAGTTTAGTGGCCGAAGGGGAGGAGACCCAGTACTTC
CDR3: CASSLVAEGEETQYF

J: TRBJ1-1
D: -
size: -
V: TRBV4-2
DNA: TGTGCCAGCAGCCAAGGGACTTGGACTGAAGCTTTCTTT
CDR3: CASSQGTWTEAFF

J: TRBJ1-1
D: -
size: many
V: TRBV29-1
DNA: TGCAGCGTTTCCGATTGGGAAAACACTGAAGCTTTCTTT
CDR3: CSVSDWENTEAFF

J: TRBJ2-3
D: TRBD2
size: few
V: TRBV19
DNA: TGTGCCAGTAGTATTGGACTAGCGGGGGCCTTTGGCACAGATACGCAGTATTTT
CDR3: CASSIGLAGAFGTDTQYF

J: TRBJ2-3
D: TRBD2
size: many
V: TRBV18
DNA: TGTGCCAGCTCAGTGAGCGGGAGGGGCACAGATACGCAGTATTTT
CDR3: CASSVSGRGTDTQYF

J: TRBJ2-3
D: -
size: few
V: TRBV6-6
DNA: TGTGCCAGCAGTTACTCGTCTCACAGCAGCACAGATACGCAGTATTTT
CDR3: CASSYSSHSSTDTQYF

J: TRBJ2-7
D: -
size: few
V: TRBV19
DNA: TGTGCCAGTAGTCCCGCGGACGGATCTACCTTTAGCGAGCAGTACTTC
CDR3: CASSPADGSTFSEQYF

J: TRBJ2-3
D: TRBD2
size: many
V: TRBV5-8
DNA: TGTGCCAGCAGCTTAATCGGGCTAGCGGGAGATACGCAGTATTTT
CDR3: CASSLIGLAGDTQYF

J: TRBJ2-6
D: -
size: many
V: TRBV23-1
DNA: TGCGCCAGCAGTCACTCTGGATCTGCGGCCAACGTCCTGACTTTC
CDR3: CASSHSGSAANVLTF

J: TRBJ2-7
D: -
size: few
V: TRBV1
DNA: TGCACCAGCAGCCAAGTTCCCAATCGCGAGCAGTACTTC
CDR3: CTSSQVPNREQYF

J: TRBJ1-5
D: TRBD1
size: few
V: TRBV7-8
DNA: TGTGCCAGCAGCCATCCCCCGGGACAGGGAGGGATGTGGCAGCCCCAGCATTTT
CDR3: CASSHPPGQGGMWQPQHF

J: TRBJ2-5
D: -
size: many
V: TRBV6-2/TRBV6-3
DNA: TGTGCCAGCAGTTACTCGATTGTAGCAGGGTTCGAGACCCAGTACTTC
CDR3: CASSYSIVAGFETQYF

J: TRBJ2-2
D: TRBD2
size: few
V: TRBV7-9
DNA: TGTGCCAGCAGCTCTCTAGCGGGGGACCCGACCTACACCGGGGAGCTGTTTTTT
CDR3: CASSSLAGDPTYTGELFF

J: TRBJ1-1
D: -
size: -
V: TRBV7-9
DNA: TGTGCCAGCAGCCCTGGCGGGGGGGCGCCGAACACTGAAGCTTTCTTT
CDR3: CASSPGGGAPNTEAFF

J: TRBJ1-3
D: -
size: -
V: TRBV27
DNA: TGTGCCAGCAGATATGGAAACACCATATATTTT
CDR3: CASRYGNTIYF

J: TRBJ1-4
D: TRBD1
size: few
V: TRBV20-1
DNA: TGCAGTGCTGTGGACAGGGCGATGGCAACTAATGAAAAACTGTTTTTT
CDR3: CSAVDRAMATNEKLFF

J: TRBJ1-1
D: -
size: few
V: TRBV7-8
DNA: TGTGCCAGCAGCTTAGGTAATCGGGGGCAATGGACTGAAGCTTTCTTT
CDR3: CASSLGNRGQWTEAFF

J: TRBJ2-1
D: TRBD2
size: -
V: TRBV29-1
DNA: TGCAGCATCCGGACTAGCAGATCTTACAATGAGCAGTTCTTC
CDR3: CSIRTSRSYNEQFF

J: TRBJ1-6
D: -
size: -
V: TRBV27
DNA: TGTGCCAGCAGTTTATCAGGAGGGCCGGGTAATTCACCCCTCCACTTT
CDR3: CASSLSGGPGNSPLHF

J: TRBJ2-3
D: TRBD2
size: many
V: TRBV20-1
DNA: TGCAGTGCTAGAGACACCCAGATGGCGGGAGTTCTGGATACGCAGTATTTT
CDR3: CSARDTQMAGVLDTQYF

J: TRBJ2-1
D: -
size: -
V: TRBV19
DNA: TGTGCCAGTAGTAGGGGACGGTACGGGAGCGGCGATGAGCAGTTCTTC
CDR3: CASSRGRYGSGDEQFF

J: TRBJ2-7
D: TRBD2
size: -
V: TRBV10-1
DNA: TGCGCCAGCAGTGAGATTTGGACTAGCGGCCCCTACGAGCAGTACTTC
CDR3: CASSEIWTSGPYEQYF

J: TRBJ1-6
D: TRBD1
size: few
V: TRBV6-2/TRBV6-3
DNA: TGTGCAACCTTCGACAGGGACGTTAATTCACCCCTCCACTTT
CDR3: CATFDRDVNSPLHF

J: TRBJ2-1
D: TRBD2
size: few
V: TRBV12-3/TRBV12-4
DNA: TGTGCCAGCAGTTCCATTTGGACTAGCGAGCAGTTCTTC
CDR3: CASSSIWTSEQFF

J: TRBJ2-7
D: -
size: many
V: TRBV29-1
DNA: TGCAGCGTTGAAGGGTCGACAGCCTACGAGCAGTACTTC
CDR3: CSVEGSTAYEQYF

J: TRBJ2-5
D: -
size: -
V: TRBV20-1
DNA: TGCAGTGCAAGAGGCCGCCTCCAAGAGCCCCAGTACTTC
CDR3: CSARGRLQEPQYF

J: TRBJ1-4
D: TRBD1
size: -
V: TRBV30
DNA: TGTGCCTGGTGGACAGGGGGGGAAGAAAAACTGTTTTTT
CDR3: CAWWTGGEEKLFF

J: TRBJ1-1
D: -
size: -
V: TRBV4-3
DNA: TGCGCCAGCAGCCAGGCTCATACAGGGACTATGATCACTGAAGCTTTCTTT
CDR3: CASSQAHTGTMITEAFF

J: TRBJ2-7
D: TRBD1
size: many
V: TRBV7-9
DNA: TGTGCCAGCAGCTACGGGACAGGGCTGCTCTACGAGCAGTACTTC
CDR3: CASSYGTGLLYEQYF

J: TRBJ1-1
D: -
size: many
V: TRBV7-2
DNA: TGTGCCAGCAGCTTATGGGGAGGGACTGAAGCTTTCTTT
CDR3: CASSLWGGTEAFF

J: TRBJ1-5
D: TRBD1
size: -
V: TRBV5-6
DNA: TGTGCCAGCAGCTTAGAACGAACCGGGACAGCTAGCAATCAGCCCCAGCATTTT
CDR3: CASSLERTGTASNQPQHF

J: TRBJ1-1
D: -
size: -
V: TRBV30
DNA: TGTGCCTGGAGTGATGGCCCGGGGAACGCTGAAGCTTTCTTT
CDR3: CAWSDGPGNAEAFF

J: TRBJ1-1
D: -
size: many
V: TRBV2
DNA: TGTGCCAGCAGTGGTAGATTTGGCACTGAAGCTTTCTTT
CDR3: CASSGRFGTEAFF

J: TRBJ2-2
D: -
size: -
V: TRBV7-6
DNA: TGTGCCAGCAGCTTAGAATTGAGGGCCTCGCACACCGGGGAGCTGTTTTTT
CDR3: CASSLELRASHTGELFF

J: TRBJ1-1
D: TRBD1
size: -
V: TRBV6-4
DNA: TGTGCCAGCAGTGCACCGGCAGGGGGATTCGCCACTGAAGCTTTCTTT
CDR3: CASSAPAGGFATEAFF

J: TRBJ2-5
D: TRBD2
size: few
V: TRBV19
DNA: TGTGCCAGTAGTACGACTAGCGGAAAAGAGACCCAGTACTTC
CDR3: CASSTTSGKETQYF

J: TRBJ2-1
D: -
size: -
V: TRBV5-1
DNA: TGCGCCAGCAGCTTGGATTCTGGGGGTTATGAGCAGTTCTTC
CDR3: CASSLDSGGYEQFF

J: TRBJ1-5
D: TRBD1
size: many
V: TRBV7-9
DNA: TGTGCCAGCAGTCCCGAGCCTAGACAGGGGGTCAATCAGCCCCAGCATTTT
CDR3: CASSPEPRQGVNQPQHF

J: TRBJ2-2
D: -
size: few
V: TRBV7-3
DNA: TGTGCCAGCAGCCCGAATATTGTCGCCGGGGAACTGTTTTTT
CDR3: CASSPNIVAGELFF

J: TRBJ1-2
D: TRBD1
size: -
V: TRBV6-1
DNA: TGTGCCAGTGGACCCGACAGGGGACTCTATGGCTACACCTTC
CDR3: CASGPDRGLYGYTF

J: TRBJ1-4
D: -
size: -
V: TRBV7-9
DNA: TGTGCCAGCAGCCCCCGCCCCGACAATGAAAAACTGTTTTTT
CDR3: CASSPRPDNEKLFF

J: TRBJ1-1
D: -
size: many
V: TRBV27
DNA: TGTGCCAGCAGTTTATTGGGGCCGAAGAACACTGAAGCTTTCTTT
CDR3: CASSLLGPKNTEAFF

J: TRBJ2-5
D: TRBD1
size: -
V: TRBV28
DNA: TGTGCCAGCAGTTTCTACAGGGGCCAAACCCAAGAGACCCAGTACTTC
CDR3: CASSFYRGQTQETQYF

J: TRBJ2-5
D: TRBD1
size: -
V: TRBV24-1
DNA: TGTGCCACCAGTGATAAATTGGACAGGGGAGGAAAGACCCAGTACTTC
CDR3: CATSDKLDRGGKTQYF

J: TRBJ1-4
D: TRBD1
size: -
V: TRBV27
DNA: TGTGCCAGCAGTCCTGACAGGGGGCAGGAGGCAAAACTGTTTTTT
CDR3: CASSPDRGQEAKLFF

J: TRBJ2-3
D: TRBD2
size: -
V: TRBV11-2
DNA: TGTGCCAGCAGCTTAGGCGGGAGGGTGGATACGCAGTATTTT
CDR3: CASSLGGRVDTQYF

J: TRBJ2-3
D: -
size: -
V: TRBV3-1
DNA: TGTGCCAGCAGCTCCCCGGGCTCCTCAGCGGCTGATACGCAGTATTTT
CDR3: CASSSPGSSAADTQYF

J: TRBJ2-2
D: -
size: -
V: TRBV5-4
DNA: TGTGCCAGCAGCCCCACGTTCGGGGAGCTGTTTTTT
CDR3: CASSPTFGELFF

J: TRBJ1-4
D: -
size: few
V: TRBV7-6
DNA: TGTGCCAGCAGCCCTATACCATTAGACACTAATGAAAAACTGTTTTTT
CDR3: CASSPIPLDTNEKLFF

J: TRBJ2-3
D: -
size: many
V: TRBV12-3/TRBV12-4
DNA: TGTGCCAGCAGTATAGCAGGGACAGATACGCAGTATTTT
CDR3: CASSIAGTDTQYF

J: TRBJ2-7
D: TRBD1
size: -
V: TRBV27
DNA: TGTGCCGGCAGCCCACATTTACCTACTCTGCAGGACAGGGATACCTACGAGCAGTACTTC
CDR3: CAGSPHLPTLQDRDTYEQYF

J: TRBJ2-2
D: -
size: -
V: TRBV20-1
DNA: TGCAGTGCTAGAGATAGTCAGGAGGGGGAGCTGTTTTTT
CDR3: CSARDSQEGELFF

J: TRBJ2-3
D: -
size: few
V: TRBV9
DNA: TGTGCCAGCAGCGTAGGGGTACGGGGAAACACAGATACGCAGTATTTT
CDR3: CASSVGVRGNTDTQYF